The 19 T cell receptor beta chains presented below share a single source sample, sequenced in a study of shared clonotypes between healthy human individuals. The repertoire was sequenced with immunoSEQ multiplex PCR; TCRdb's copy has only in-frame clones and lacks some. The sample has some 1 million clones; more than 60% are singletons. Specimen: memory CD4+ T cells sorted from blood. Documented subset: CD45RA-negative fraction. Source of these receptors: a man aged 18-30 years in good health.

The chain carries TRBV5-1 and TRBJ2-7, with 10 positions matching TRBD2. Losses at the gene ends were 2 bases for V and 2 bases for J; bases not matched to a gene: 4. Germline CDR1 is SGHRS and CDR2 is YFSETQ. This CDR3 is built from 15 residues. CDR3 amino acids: CASSLIAGGTYEQYF. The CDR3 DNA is TGCGCCAGCAGCTTAATAGCGGGGGGTACCTACGAGCAGTACTTC.

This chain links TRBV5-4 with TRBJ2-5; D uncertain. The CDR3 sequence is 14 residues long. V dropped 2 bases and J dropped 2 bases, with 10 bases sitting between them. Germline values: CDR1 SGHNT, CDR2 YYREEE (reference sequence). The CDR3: CASSLGRNQETQYF. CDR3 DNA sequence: TGTGCCAGCAGCTTAGGACGGAATCAAGAGACCCAGTACTTC. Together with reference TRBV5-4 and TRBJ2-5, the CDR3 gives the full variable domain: ETGVTQSPTHLIKTRGQQVTLRCSSQSGHNTVSWYQQALGQGPQFIFQYYREEENGRGNFPPRFSGLQFPNYSSELNVNALELDDSALYLCASSLGRNQETQYFGPGTRLLVL.

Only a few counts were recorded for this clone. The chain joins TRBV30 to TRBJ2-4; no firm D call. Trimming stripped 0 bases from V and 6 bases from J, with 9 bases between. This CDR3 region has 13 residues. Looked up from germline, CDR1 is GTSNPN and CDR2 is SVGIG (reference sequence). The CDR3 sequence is CAWSVYPTNIQYF. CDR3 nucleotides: TGTGCCTGGAGTGTGTATCCGACAAACATTCAGTACTTC.

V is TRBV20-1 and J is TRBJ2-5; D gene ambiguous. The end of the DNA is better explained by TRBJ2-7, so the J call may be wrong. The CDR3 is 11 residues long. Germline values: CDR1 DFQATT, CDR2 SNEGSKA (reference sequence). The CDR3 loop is CSARMSYEQYF. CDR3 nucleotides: TGCAGTGCTCGGATGTCCTACGAGCAGTACTTC.

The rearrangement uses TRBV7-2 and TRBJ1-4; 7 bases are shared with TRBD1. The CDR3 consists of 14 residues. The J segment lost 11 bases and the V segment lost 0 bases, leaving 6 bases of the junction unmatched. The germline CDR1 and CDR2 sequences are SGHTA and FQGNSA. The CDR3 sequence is CASSLAGGSGKLFF. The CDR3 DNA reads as TGTGCCAGCAGCTTAGCAGGGGGCTCTGGGAAACTGTTTTTT. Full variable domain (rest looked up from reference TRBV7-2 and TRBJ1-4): GAGVSQSPSNKVTEKGKDVELRCDPISGHTALYWYRQSLGQGLEFLIYFQGNSAPDKSGLPSDRFSAERTGGSVSTLTIQRTQQEDSAVYLCASSLAGGSGKLFFGSGTQLSVL.

CDR3 sequence reads: CASSQDPGGDYEQYF. Here the CDR3 DNA reads TGCGCCAGCAGCCAAGATCCAGGCGGGGACTACGAGCAGTACTTC. The chain combines TRBV4-1 with TRBJ2-7; the D gene is possibly TRBD2 (6 bases). The germline V gene encodes CDR1 MGHRA and CDR2 YSYEKL. The ends were cut back, 0 bases at V and 3 bases at J, with 12 bases in the middle. The CDR3 runs 15 residues.

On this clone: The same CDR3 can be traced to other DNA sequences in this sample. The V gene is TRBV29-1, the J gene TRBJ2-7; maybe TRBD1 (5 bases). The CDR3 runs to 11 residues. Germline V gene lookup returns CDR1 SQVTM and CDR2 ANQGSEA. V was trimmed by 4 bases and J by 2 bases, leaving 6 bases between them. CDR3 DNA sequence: TGCAGCGTTGCACAGGCCTACGAGCAGTACTTC. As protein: CSVAQAYEQYF.

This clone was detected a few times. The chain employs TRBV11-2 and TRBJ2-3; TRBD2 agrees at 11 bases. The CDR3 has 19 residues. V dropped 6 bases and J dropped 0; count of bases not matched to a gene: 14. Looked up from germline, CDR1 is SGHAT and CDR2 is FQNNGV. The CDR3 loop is CASSLTLSGLADSTDTQYF. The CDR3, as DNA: TGTGCCAGCAGTTTAACCCTTTCGGGACTAGCGGACAGCACAGATACGCAGTATTTT.

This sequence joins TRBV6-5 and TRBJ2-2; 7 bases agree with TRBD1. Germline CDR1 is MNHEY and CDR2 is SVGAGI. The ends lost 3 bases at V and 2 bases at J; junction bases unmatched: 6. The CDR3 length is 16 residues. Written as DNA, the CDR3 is TGTGCCAGCAGTTATTCGACAGGGAGCAACACCGGGGAGCTGTTTTTT. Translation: CASSYSTGSNTGELFF.

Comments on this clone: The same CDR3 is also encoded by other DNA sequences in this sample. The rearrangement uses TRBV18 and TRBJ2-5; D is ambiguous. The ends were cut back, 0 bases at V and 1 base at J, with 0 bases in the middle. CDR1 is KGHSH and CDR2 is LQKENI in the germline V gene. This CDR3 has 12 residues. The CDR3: CASSPPQETQYF. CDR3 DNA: TGTGCCAGCTCACCACCCCAAGAGACCCAGTACTTC.

The CDR3 sequence: CATSEWKSHGNTIYF. In nucleotides, the CDR3 is TGTGCCACCAGCGAGTGGAAAAGCCACGGAAACACCATATATTTT. The chain recombines TRBV15 with TRBJ1-3; D is uncertain. V dropped 5 bases and J dropped 4 bases, with 15 bases sitting between them. Germline V lookup: CDR1 LNHNV, CDR2 YYDKDF (reference sequence). The CDR3 loop spans 15 amino acids.

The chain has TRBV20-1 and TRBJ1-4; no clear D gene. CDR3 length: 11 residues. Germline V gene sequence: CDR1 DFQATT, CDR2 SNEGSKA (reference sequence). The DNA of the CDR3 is TGCAGCGGCCTGTTCCGGGAAAAACTGTTTTTT. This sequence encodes CSGLFREKLFF.

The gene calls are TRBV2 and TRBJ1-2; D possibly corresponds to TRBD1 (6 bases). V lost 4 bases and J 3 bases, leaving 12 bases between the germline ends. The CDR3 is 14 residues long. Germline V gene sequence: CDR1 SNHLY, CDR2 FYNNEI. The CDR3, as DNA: TGTGCCAGCAGTGGGGCAGGGGCGGACTATGGCTACACCTTC. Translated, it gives CASSGAGADYGYTF.

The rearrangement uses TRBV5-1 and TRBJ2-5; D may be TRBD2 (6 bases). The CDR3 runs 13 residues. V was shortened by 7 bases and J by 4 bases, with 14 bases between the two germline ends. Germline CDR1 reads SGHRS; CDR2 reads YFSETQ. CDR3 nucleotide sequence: TGCGCCAGCTCTCCCCGTAGCGGAGAGACCCAGTACTTC. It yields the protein CASSPRSGETQYF.

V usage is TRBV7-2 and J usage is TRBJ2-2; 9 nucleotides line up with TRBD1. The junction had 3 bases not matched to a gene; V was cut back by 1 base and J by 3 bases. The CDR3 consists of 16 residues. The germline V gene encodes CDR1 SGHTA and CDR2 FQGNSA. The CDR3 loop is CASSLVQGAYTGELFF. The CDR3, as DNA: TGTGCCAGCAGCTTAGTACAGGGGGCGTACACCGGGGAGCTGTTTTTT.

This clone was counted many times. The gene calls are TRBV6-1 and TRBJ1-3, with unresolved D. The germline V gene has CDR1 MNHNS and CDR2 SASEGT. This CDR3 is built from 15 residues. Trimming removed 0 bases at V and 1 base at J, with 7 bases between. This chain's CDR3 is CASSEAGGSGNTIYF. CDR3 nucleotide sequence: TGTGCCAGCAGTGAAGCGGGCGGTTCTGGAAACACCATATATTTT.

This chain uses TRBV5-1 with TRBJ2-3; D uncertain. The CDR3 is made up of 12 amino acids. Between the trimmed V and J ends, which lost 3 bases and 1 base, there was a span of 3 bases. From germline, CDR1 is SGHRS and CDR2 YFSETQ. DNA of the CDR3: TGCGCCAGCAGCTCCCGCACAGATACGCAGTATTTT. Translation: CASSSRTDTQYF.

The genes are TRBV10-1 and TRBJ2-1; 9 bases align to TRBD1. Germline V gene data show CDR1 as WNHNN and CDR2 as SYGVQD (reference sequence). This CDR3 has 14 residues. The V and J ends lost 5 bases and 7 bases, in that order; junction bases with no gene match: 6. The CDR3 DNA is TGCGCCAGCAGTTGGGACAGGGAGTGGAATGAGCAGTTCTTC. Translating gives CASSWDREWNEQFF.

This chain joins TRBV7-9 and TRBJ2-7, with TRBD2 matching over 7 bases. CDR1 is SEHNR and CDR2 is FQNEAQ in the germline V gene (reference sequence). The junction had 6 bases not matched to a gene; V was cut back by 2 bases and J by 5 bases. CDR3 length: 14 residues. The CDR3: CASSLMGGLDEQYF. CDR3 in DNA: TGTGCCAGCAGCTTAATGGGAGGGTTGGACGAGCAGTACTTC.